This paragraph reports one TCR beta chain. Its specificity is not known. The data belong to a study of shared clonotypes between healthy human individuals. Study-wide context: Each donor had three CD4 naive, three CD4 memory, two CD8 naive and one CD8 memory plate. Study-level findings and limits: Investigators collected only blood, and repertoires in tissues likely differ.

CDR3 length: 13 residues. CDR1 is SGHNT and CDR2 is YENEEA in the germline V gene. Trimming removed 3 bases at V and 9 bases at J, with 12 bases between. Profiled with immunoSEQ multiplex PCR; TCRdb holds only in-frame clones, not every one. The data contain approximately 1.1 million clones, 75% to 85% of them singletons. The TCR originated in a man aged 18 to 29 in good health. Some clones in this sample may be carry-over from other donors' samples. Sequencing was performed on memory CD4+ T cells from PBMCs. Subset indicated: CD45RA-negative fraction. The chain combines TRBV11-3 with TRBJ2-4; tentatively, D is TRBD2 (5 bases). In nucleotides, the CDR3 is TGTGCCAGCAGCTTCACTAGTCTTGGCATTCAGTACTTC. This encodes CASSFTSLGIQYF. Supplemented by reference TRBV11-3 and TRBJ2-4, the full variable domain reads EAGVVQSPRYKIIEKKQPVAFWCNPISGHNTLYWYLQNLGQGPELLIRYENEEAVDDSQLPKDRFSAERLKGVDSTLKIQPAELGDSAVYLCASSFTSLGIQYFGAGTRLSVL.